Listed below are T cell receptor beta chains from one sample, sequenced in a study of blood T cell repertoires in COVID-19. The repertoire was sequenced with immunoSEQ multiplex PCR; TCRdb's copy has only in-frame clones and lacks some. The sample lists 45,000 to 65,000 clones, approximately 84% occurring once. Sequenced input: peripheral blood. These receptor sequences come from a human donor in a cohort sampled during active COVID-19. CDR3s include the opening cysteine and the closing phenylalanine or tryptophan. The D gene is left open where the match is weak. A row's size may be missing; if present it is once, few, many or a size class.

D	size	V	J	length	DNA	CDR3
TRBD2	NA	TRBV20-1	TRBJ2-7	11	TGCAGTGCTAGAAGCGGGAGCGAGCAGTACTTC	CSARSGSEQYF
NA	once	TRBV20-1	TRBJ2-7	11	TGCAGTGCTAGGACAATCGGCGAGCAGTACTTC	CSARTIGEQYF
NA	NA	TRBV3-1/TRBV3-2	TRBJ2-2	14	TGTGCCAGCAGCCCAATTGGCGGAACCGGGGAGCTGTTTTTT	CASSPIGGTGELFF
NA	NA	TRBV3-1/TRBV3-2	TRBJ1-6	12	TGTGCCAGCAGCCGCCTAGTTTCACCCCTCCACTTT	CASSRLVSPLHF
NA	NA	TRBV3-1/TRBV3-2	TRBJ2-2	14	TGTGCCAGCAGCCAAGGGACATTTACCGGGGAGCTGTTTTTT	CASSQGTFTGELFF
NA	NA	TRBV12-5	TRBJ2-3	15	TGTGCTAGTGCCTCCCAAGGCGAGGTCACAGATACGCAGTATTTT	CASASQGEVTDTQYF
TRBD1	many	TRBV24-1	TRBJ1-6	15	TGTGCCACCAGTGATTTTGACAGGGGATATTCACCCCTCCACTTT	CATSDFDRGYSPLHF
NA	few	TRBV6-1	TRBJ1-2	13	TGTGCCAGCAGTGACAGTGGTAACTATGGCTACACCTTC	CASSDSGNYGYTF
TRBD1	NA	TRBV6-1	TRBJ2-1	16	TGTGCCAGCAGGGAAGGATGGGACAGCTCCTACAATGAGCAGTTCTTC	CASREGWDSSYNEQFF
NA	few	TRBV3-1/TRBV3-2	TRBJ2-1	13	TGTGCCAGCAGCCAATTCCTGGCGGTTGAGCAGTTCTTC	CASSQFLAVEQFF
TRBD2	NA	TRBV5-5	TRBJ2-7	14	TGTGCCAGCAGCTTCGGCGGGAGGTCCCACGAGCAGTACTTC	CASSFGGRSHEQYF
NA	NA	TRBV30	TRBJ2-3	16	TGTGCCTGGAGGGACTTAGGAGACTTCGGCACAGATACGCAGTATTTT	CAWRDLGDFGTDTQYF
NA	NA	TRBV11-3	TRBJ1-3	15	TGTGCCAGCAGCTCGTGGGCAGGGGCTGGAAACACCATATATTTT	CASSSWAGAGNTIYF
TRBD2	NA	TRBV7-9	TRBJ2-7	15	TGTGCCAGCAGCTTAGTAGTTAGCGGGAGTTACGAGCAGTACTTC	CASSLVVSGSYEQYF
TRBD2	NA	TRBV5-1	TRBJ2-5	14	TGCGCCAGCAGCATTAGCGGGAACCAAGAGACCCAGTACTTC	CASSISGNQETQYF